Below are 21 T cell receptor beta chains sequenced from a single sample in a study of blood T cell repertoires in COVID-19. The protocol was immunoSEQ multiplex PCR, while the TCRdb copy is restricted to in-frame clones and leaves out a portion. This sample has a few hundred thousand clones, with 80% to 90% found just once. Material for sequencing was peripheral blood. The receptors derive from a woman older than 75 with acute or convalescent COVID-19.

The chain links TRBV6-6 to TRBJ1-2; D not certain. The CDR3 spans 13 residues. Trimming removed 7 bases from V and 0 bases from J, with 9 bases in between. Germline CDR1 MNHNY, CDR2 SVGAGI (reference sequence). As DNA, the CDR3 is TGTGCCAGCAACAACAGAGCTAACTATGGCTACACCTTC. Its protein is CASNNRANYGYTF.

CDR3 amino acids: CASSFLAGAGETQYF. Here the CDR3 DNA reads TGTGCCAGCAGCTTCTTAGCGGGAGCTGGAGAGACCCAGTACTTC. V is TRBV7-9 and J is TRBJ2-5; TRBD2 agrees at 9 bases. Per the germline V gene, CDR1 is SEHNR and CDR2 is FQNEAQ (reference sequence). Trimming removed 3 bases from V and 4 bases from J; junction bases left unmatched: 6. The CDR3 loop spans 15 amino acids.

The CDR3 reads CASRRTSGSYNEQFF. CDR3 DNA: TGTGCCAGCAGACGGACTAGCGGGAGTTACAATGAGCAGTTCTTC. V is TRBV5-4 and J is TRBJ2-1; 13 bases line up with TRBD2. Germline CDR1 is SGHNT and CDR2 is YYREEE (reference sequence). J gave up 4 bases and V 5 bases, and 3 bases lay outside the gene matches. The CDR3 is 15 amino acids.

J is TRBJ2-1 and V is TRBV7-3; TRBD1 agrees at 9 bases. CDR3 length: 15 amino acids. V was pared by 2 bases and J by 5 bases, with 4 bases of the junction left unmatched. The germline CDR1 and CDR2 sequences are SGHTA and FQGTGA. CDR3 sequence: CASSLYGTGHNEQFF. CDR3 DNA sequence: TGTGCCAGCAGCTTATATGGGACAGGGCACAATGAGCAGTTCTTC.

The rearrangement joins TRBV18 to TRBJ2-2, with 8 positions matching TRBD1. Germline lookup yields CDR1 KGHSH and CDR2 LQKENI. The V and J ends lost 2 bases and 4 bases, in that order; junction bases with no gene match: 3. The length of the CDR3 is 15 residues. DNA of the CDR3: TGTGCCAGCTCACCAAGCCAGGGGGCCACCGGGGAGCTGTTTTTT. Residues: CASSPSQGATGELFF.

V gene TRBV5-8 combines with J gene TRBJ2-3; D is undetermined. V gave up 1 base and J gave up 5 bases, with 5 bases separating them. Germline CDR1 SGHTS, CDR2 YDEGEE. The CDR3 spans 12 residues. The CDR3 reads CASSLNIDTQYF. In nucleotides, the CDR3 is TGTGCCAGCAGCTTGAACATAGATACGCAGTATTTT.

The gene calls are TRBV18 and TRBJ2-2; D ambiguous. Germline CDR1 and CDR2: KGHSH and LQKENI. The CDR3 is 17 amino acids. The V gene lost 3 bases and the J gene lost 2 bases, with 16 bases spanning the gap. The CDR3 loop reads CASSPLRHFPNTGELFF. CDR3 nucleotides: TGTGCCAGCTCACCGCTAAGACATTTTCCTAACACCGGGGAGCTGTTTTTT.

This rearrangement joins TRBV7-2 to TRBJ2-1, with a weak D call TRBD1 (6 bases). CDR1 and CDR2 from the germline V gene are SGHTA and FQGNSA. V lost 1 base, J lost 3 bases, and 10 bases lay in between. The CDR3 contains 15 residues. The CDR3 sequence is CASSLDRVLYNEQFF. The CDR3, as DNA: TGTGCCAGCAGCTTAGACAGGGTCCTCTACAATGAGCAGTTCTTC.

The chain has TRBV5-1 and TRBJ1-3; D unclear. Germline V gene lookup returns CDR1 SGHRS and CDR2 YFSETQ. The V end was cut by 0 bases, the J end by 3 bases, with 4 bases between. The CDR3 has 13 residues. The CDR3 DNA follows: TGCGCCAGCAGCTTGGCCGTTGGAAACACCATATATTTT. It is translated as CASSLAVGNTIYF.

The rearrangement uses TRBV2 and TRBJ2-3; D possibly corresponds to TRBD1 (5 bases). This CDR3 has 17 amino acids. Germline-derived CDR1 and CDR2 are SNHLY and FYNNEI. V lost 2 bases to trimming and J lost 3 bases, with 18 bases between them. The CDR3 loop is CASSELPGLGVTDTQYF. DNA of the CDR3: TGTGCCAGCAGTGAATTACCCGGCTTAGGGGTTACAGATACGCAGTATTTT.

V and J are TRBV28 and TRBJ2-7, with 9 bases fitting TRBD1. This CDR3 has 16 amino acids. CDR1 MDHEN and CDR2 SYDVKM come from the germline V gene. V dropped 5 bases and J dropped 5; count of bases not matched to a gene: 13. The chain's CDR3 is CASSRIRTGVEDEQYF. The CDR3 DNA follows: TGTGCCAGCAGTCGGATCCGGACAGGGGTTGAGGACGAGCAGTACTTC.

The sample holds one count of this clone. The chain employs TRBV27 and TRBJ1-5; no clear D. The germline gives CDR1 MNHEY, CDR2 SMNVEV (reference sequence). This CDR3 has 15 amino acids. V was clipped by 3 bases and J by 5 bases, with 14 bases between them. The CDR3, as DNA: TGTGCCAGCAGTTTGTCCGGGGTGCCCGATCAGCCCCAGCATTTT. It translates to CASSLSGVPDQPQHF.

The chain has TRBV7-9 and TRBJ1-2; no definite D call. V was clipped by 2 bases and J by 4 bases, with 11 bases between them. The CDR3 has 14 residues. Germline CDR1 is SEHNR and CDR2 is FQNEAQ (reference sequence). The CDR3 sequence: CASSLTAASYGYTF. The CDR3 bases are TGTGCCAGCAGCTTAACCGCGGCGTCCTATGGCTACACCTTC.

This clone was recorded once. DNA of the CDR3: TGTGCCAGCTCACCGAGACAAGGGACAGGGACTTACAGAACTGAAGCTTTCTTT. This translates into CASSPRQGTGTYRTEAFF. The gene calls are TRBV18 and TRBJ1-1; 9 positions match TRBD1. J lost 5 bases, V lost 3 bases, and 16 bases had no gene match. Germline CDR1 and CDR2: KGHSH and LQKENI. The CDR3 runs to 18 residues.

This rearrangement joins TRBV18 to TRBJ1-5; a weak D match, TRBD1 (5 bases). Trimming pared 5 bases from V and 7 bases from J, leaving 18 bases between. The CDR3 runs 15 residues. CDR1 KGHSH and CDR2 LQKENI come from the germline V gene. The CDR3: CASSARGGGEQPQHF. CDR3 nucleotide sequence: TGTGCCAGCTCAGCCCGTGGGGGAGGGGAACAGCCCCAGCATTTT.

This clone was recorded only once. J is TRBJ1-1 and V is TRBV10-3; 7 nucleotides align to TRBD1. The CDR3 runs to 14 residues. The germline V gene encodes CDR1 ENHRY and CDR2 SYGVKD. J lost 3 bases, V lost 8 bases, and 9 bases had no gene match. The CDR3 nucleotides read TGTGCCATCGCGACAGGGTCCTCCGACACTGAAGCTTTCTTT. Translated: CAIATGSSDTEAFF.

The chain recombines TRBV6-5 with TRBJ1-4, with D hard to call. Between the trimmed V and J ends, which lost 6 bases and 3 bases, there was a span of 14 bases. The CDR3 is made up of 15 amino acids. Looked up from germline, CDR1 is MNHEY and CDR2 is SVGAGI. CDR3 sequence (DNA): TGTGCCAGCAGACATCATACCCCTGCTAATGAAAAACTGTTTTTT. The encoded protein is CASRHHTPANEKLFF.

CDR3 loop: CASSRSSSGNTIYF. The CDR3 nucleotides are TGTGCCAGCAGCCGTTCCAGCTCTGGAAACACCATATATTTT. The rearrangement links TRBV5-6 to TRBJ1-3; D uncertain. The CDR3 covers 14 residues. V shed 4 bases and J shed 0 bases, with 8 bases lying between them. Germline CDR1 reads SGHDT; CDR2 reads YYEEEE.

The CDR3: CASSRTAGVSYNEQFF. CDR3 coding DNA: TGTGCCAGCAGCAGAACAGCGGGAGTATCCTACAATGAGCAGTTCTTC. The chain combines TRBV7-3 with TRBJ2-1, with 8 bases matching TRBD2. This CDR3 has 16 residues. The junction had 7 bases not matched to a gene; V was cut back by 5 bases and J by 1 base. Looked up from germline, CDR1 is SGHTA and CDR2 is FQGTGA.

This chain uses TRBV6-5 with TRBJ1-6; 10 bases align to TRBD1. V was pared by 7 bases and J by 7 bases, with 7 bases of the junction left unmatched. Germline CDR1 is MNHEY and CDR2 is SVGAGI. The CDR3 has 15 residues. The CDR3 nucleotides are TGTGCCAGCACTAGGACAGGGGGTTGGAATTCACCCCTCCACTTT. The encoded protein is CASTRTGGWNSPLHF.

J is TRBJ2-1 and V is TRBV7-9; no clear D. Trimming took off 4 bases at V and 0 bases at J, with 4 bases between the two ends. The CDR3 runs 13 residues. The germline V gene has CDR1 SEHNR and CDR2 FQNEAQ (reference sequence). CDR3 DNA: TGTGCCAGCAGCTCAGGCTCCTACAATGAGCAGTTCTTC. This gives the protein CASSSGSYNEQFF. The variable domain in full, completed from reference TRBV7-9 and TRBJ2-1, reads DTGVSQNPRHKITKRGQNVTFRCDPISEHNRLYWYRQTLGQGPEFLTYFQNEAQLEKSRLLSDRFSAERPKGSFSTLEIQRTEQGDSAMYLCASSSGSYNEQFFGPGTRLTVL.